The 15 T cell receptor beta chains reported below all come from one sample, sequenced in a study of persistence of HIV-infected CD4 T cells. The libraries were made with immunoSEQ version 4 in survey mode. The protocol was immunoSEQ multiplex PCR, while the TCRdb copy is restricted to in-frame clones and leaves out a portion. In the table there are approximately 44,000 clones, approximately 88% of which are singletons. Cells were stimulated nonspecifically with anti-CD3/anti-CD28 magnetic beads. Sorting selected CD4+ T cells upregulating both CD40 ligand and CD69. Antigens of these TCRs are unknown. This sample comprised CD4+ T cells sorted from PBMCs after roughly 18-hour stimulation, obtained from a patient who received antiretroviral therapy. These receptors all stem from an adult man with HIV who was CMV-seropositive.

This chain joins TRBV7-9 and TRBJ2-3; D not certain. V was cut by 11 bases and J by 3 bases, with 12 bases left in between. Germline V gene data show CDR1 as SEHNR and CDR2 as FQNEAQ (reference sequence). This CDR3 comprises 12 residues. CDR3 sequence reads: CAGAVRTDTQYF. The CDR3 DNA reads TGTGCCGGTGCGGTAAGGACAGATACGCAGTATTTT. Looking up the rest from reference TRBV7-9 and TRBJ2-3 gives the full variable domain: DTGVSQNPRHKITKRGQNVTFRCDPISEHNRLYWYRQTLGQGPEFLTYFQNEAQLEKSRLLSDRFSAERPKGSFSTLEIQRTEQGDSAMYLCAGAVRTDTQYFGPGTRLTVL.

This rearrangement joins TRBV7-6 to TRBJ2-3; 12 nucleotides align to TRBD2. In germline, CDR1 is SGHVS, CDR2 FNYEAQ. The trim removed 2 bases at V and 1 base at J, leaving 1 base unmatched. The CDR3 spans 16 residues. CDR3 sequence reads: CASSLRLAGGTDTQYF. The CDR3 DNA reads as TGTGCCAGCAGCTTAAGACTAGCGGGGGGCACAGATACGCAGTATTTT. Together with reference TRBV7-6 and TRBJ2-3, the CDR3 gives the full variable domain: GAGVSQSPRYKVTKRGQDVALRCDPISGHVSLYWYRQALGQGPEFLTYFNYEAQQDKSGLPNDRFSAERPEGSISTLTIQRTEQRDSAMYRCASSLRLAGGTDTQYFGPGTRLTVL.

V and J are TRBV25-1 and TRBJ1-5; no firm D call. Germline CDR1 and CDR2: MGHDK and SYGVNS. The CDR3 contains 13 residues. The V end was cut by 1 base, the J end by 6 bases, with 7 bases between. The CDR3 DNA reads as TGTGCCAGCAGTGAATCAGTAGGTCAGCCCCAGCATTTT. Its translation: CASSESVGQPQHF. The full variable domain, with the rest looked up from reference TRBV25-1 and TRBJ1-5, is EADIYQTPRYLVIGTGKKITLECSQTMGHDKMYWYQQDPGMELHLIHYSYGVNSTEKGDLSSESTVSRIRTEHFPLTLESARPSHTSQYLCASSESVGQPQHFGDGTRLSIL.

This clone was seen a single time. The chain has TRBV6-1 and TRBJ1-5; D remains unclear. The CDR3 runs 11 residues. From germline, CDR1 is MNHNS and CDR2 SASEGT. Trimming stripped 5 bases from V and 4 bases from J, with 3 bases between. The CDR3 here is CASSTNQPQHF. CDR3 nucleotide sequence: TGTGCCAGCAGTACTAATCAGCCCCAGCATTTT.

CDR3 nucleotides: TGTGCCAGCAGGGGCCCCAGGGGGAGCTTTGAAAAACTGTTTTTT. It translates to CASRGPRGSFEKLFF. The V and J genes are TRBV2 and TRBJ1-4, with TRBD1 matching 7 bases. J was trimmed by 7 bases and V by 6 bases; bases with no gene match: 11. Germline V lookup: CDR1 SNHLY, CDR2 FYNNEI. CDR3 size: 15 residues. The full variable domain, rest sourced from reference TRBV2 and TRBJ1-4, is EPEVTQTPSHQVTQMGQEVILRCVPISNHLYFYWYRQILGQKVEFLVSFYNNEISEKSEIFDDQFSVERPDGSNFTLKIRSTKLEDSAMYFCASRGPRGSFEKLFFGSGTQLSVL.

The chain has TRBV7-3 and TRBJ1-2; D is perhaps TRBD1 (5 bases). Per the germline V gene, CDR1 is SGHTA and CDR2 is FQGTGA. This CDR3 spans 14 amino acids. The V gene lost 5 bases and the J gene lost 8 bases, with 18 bases spanning the gap. The chain's CDR3 is CASSLGHTAGGYTF. The CDR3 DNA reads TGTGCCAGCAGCCTCGGACATACCGCGGGAGGCTACACCTTC. Full variable domain (remainder filled in from reference TRBV7-3 and TRBJ1-2): GAGVSQTPSNKVTEKGKYVELRCDPISGHTALYWYRQSLGQGPEFLIYFQGTGAADDSGLPNDRFFAVRPEGSVSTLKIQRTERGDSAVYLCASSLGHTAGGYTFGSGTRLTVV.

This rearrangement joins TRBV19 to TRBJ1-1; the D gene is possibly TRBD1 (6 bases). This CDR3 is built from 16 residues. The V end lost 4 bases, the J end lost 0 bases, and 15 bases lay between the germline ends. Germline V CDR1 and CDR2: LNHDA, SQIVND (reference sequence). CDR3 nucleotide sequence: TGTGCCAGTAGTAGGGGGGGCGCGGGGATGAACACTGAAGCTTTCTTT. Encoded protein: CASSRGGAGMNTEAFF.

V and J are TRBV6-1 and TRBJ2-2; 8 bases agree with TRBD1. CDR3 length: 13 amino acids. Germline CDR1 and CDR2: MNHNS and SASEGT. This CDR3 is CAGSDRDTGELFF. The CDR3, as DNA: TGTGCTGGATCGGACAGGGACACCGGGGAGCTGTTTTTT.

The V call is TRBV3-1 (or the pseudogene TRBV3-2), the J call TRBJ1-2; D remains ambiguous. Germline CDR1 is LGHDT and CDR2 is YNNKEL (reference sequence). The CDR3 loop spans 13 amino acids. V lost 1 base and J 4 bases, leaving 7 bases between the germline ends. In DNA form, the CDR3 reads TGTGCCAGCAGCCAAGGAGCGCGCTATGGCTACACCTTC. It translates to CASSQGARYGYTF.

The chain joins TRBV24-1 to TRBJ2-1; 15 nucleotides align to TRBD2. Germline V gene lookup returns CDR1 KGHDR and CDR2 SFDVKD. J gave up 2 bases and V 4 bases, and 8 bases lay outside the gene matches. The CDR3 loop spans 19 amino acids. CDR3 sequence: CATSERGLAGGFPYNEQFF. For the CDR3, the DNA is TGTGCCACCAGTGAGCGTGGACTAGCGGGGGGGTTCCCCTACAATGAGCAGTTCTTC.

DNA for the CDR3: TGTGCCAGCGGGAGTGGGGGTGGAAGCACTGAAGCTTTCTTT. Its protein product is CASGSGGGSTEAFF. The chain recombines TRBV2 with TRBJ1-1, with a tentative D call TRBD1 (5 bases). V lost 8 bases and J lost 4, with 17 bases in between. Germline loops: CDR1 SNHLY, CDR2 FYNNEI. This CDR3 is built from 14 residues.

This clone was seen a few times. CDR3 sequence (DNA): TGTGCCAGCAGTTTAAGGGCACATTCACCCCTCCACTTT. Its protein is CASSLRAHSPLHF. The chain joins TRBV12-3 or TRBV12-4 to TRBJ1-6; no reliable D call. This CDR3 is built from 13 residues. Deletions cut 2 bases from V and 8 bases from J, with 7 bases between.

J is TRBJ2-7 and V is TRBV27; 7 bases align to TRBD1. Unmatched junction bases numbered 12, after V lost 4 bases and J lost 3 bases. This CDR3 is 16 amino acids long. Per the germline V gene, CDR1 is MNHEY and CDR2 is SMNVEV (reference sequence). CDR3 in DNA: TGTGCCAGCAGTTCTTTTACGGGACAGAGAAACTACGAGCAGTACTTC. Translated: CASSSFTGQRNYEQYF.

This clone was counted a single time. The same CDR3 is also encoded by other DNA sequences in this sample. The chain has TRBV28 and TRBJ1-5; 7 bases are a match to TRBD1. Germline CDR1 is MDHEN and CDR2 is SYDVKM. This CDR3 region has 15 residues. Trimming cost V 5 bases and J 4 bases; bases outside gene matches: 8. The CDR3 spells CASSIRQGSNQPQHF. The DNA of the CDR3 is TGTGCCAGCAGTATACGACAGGGTAGTAATCAGCCCCAGCATTTT.

The V and J genes are TRBV7-9 and TRBJ1-1; D not resolved. Trimming removed 5 bases at V and 2 bases at J, with 15 bases between. The germline V gene encodes CDR1 SEHNR and CDR2 FQNEAQ (reference sequence). The CDR3 consists of 15 residues. CDR3 DNA: TGTGCCAGCAGCCCGCGCTCCACAGTTAACACTGAAGCTTTCTTT. This translates into CASSPRSTVNTEAFF. Drawing the rest from reference TRBV7-9 and TRBJ1-1, the complete variable domain is DTGVSQNPRHKITKRGQNVTFRCDPISEHNRLYWYRQTLGQGPEFLTYFQNEAQLEKSRLLSDRFSAERPKGSFSTLEIQRTEQGDSAMYLCASSPRSTVNTEAFFGQGTRLTVV.